This record concerns one TCR beta chain sequence. Its antigen is not identified. This sample was taken from a study of cytomegalovirus exposure and HLA in healthy donors. General study findings and limits: In a later analysis, an Asian-associated ancestry cluster reportedly showed fewer N-insertions than the approximately 700-donor mean.

With 0 bases removed from V and 1 base from J, the gap between germline ends came to 12 bases. Germline V gene lookup returns CDR1 LGHNA and CDR2 YSLEER. The CDR3 runs 16 residues. PCR used 60 Vbeta primers and 13 Jbeta primers. This table comes from immunoSEQ multiplex PCR, and its TCRdb copy is limited to in-frame clones, with some not included. This table holds 110,000 or so clones, approximately 80% found once. Specimen: PBMCs. The sequence came from a man younger than 40 in good health and CMV-seronegative. This rearrangement joins TRBV4-3 to TRBJ2-5; unclear D gene. CDR3 in DNA: TGCGCCAGCAGCCAAGACTATCCGGCTAGCCAAGAGACCCAGTACTTC. It is translated as CASSQDYPASQETQYF.